One sample yielded the 5 T cell receptor beta chains listed below, sequenced in a study of T-cell memory formation after mild COVID-19. TCRdb reprocessed the 5' RACE reads via MiXCR and lists one record per CDR3 protein. The sample has 190,000 or so distinct CDR3 sequences; 27% are singletons. Sequencing was carried out using PBMCs or a T cell subset sorted from them (not recorded which). These receptors were obtained from an adult woman who had mild COVID-19 (a few samples of this study predate the infection). Cell type and time point are not known.

This clonotype has more than one count but fewer than ten. The rearrangement joins TRBV29-1 to TRBJ2-7; TRBD2 is a possible D gene (5 bases). Trimming shortened V by 1 base and J by 2 bases, and 18 bases separated the two germline ends. The CDR3 has 16 amino acids. Germline CDR1 and CDR2: SQVTM and ANQGSEA. Here the CDR3 DNA reads TGCAGCGTTGAAGCCGGAGACGGGAAGGGAACCTACGAGCAGTACTTC. This translates into CSVEAGDGKGTYEQYF.

The chain uses TRBV4-1 and TRBJ1-6, with 7 bases aligning to TRBD1. V shed 1 base and J 10 bases; nucleotides not matched to a gene: 7. Germline V CDR1 and CDR2: MGHRA, YSYEKL. The CDR3 runs to 15 residues. The CDR3 reads CASSQVGGAGSPLHF. For the CDR3, the DNA is TGCGCCAGCAGCCAAGTAGGGGGCGCCGGGTCACCCCTCCACTTT.

This chain joins TRBV7-2 and TRBJ2-3; possibly TRBD1 or TRBD2 for D (5 bases each). This CDR3 has 17 residues. Between the trimmed V and J ends, which lost 5 bases and 6 bases, there was a span of 24 bases. From germline, CDR1 is SGHTA and CDR2 FQGNSA. CDR3 in amino acids: CASSLTGASHVSDTQYF. Here the CDR3 DNA reads TGTGCCAGCAGCCTTACCGGGGCTAGCCACGTCAGCGATACGCAGTATTTT.

This chain links TRBV7-9 with TRBJ2-7, with 7 positions matching TRBD1. CDR1 and CDR2 from the germline V gene are SEHNR and FQNEAQ (reference sequence). V lost 4 bases, J lost 3 bases, and 6 bases stayed unmatched. The CDR3 contains 14 residues. This chain's CDR3 is CASSSPGQYYEQYF. In DNA form, the CDR3 reads TGTGCCAGCAGCTCCCCGGGACAGTACTACGAGCAGTACTTC. The full variable domain, its missing parts supplied by reference TRBV7-9 and TRBJ2-7, is DTGVSQNPRHKITKRGQNVTFRCDPISEHNRLYWYRQTLGQGPEFLTYFQNEAQLEKSRLLSDRFSAERPKGSFSTLEIQRTEQGDSAMYLCASSSPGQYYEQYFGPGTRLTVT.

The rearrangement links TRBV7-8 to TRBJ2-1, with TRBD2 matching 16 bases. V was pared by 3 bases and J by 12 bases, with 8 bases of the junction left unmatched. Per germline, CDR1 SGHVS and CDR2 FQNEAQ. This CDR3 contains 16 residues. CDR3 amino acids: CASSLTGTSGRARQFF. The DNA of the CDR3 is TGTGCCAGCAGCTTGACCGGGACTAGCGGGAGGGCCCGGCAGTTCTTC.